The clone carrying this T cell receptor beta chain was detected ten times or more. These data are taken from a study of neurological immune-mediated disorders. Via MiXCR, TCRdb re-called the 5' RACE reads, giving one row per CDR3 protein. The data hold about 74,000 distinct CDR3 sequences, with less than 5.5% observed a single time. The V gene lost 7 bases and the J gene lost 0 bases, with 9 bases spanning the gap. Germline-derived CDR1 and CDR2 are LGHNA and YSLEER. This CDR3 is built from 14 residues. The receptor was isolated from a man aged 18 to 30 with multiple sclerosis. The chain uses TRBV4-3 and TRBJ2-2; no firm D call. The sample was PBMCs. The CDR3 protein is CASTLDANTGELFF. The CDR3 DNA sequence: TGCGCCAGCACGCTTGACGCGAACACCGGGGAGCTGTTTTTT.